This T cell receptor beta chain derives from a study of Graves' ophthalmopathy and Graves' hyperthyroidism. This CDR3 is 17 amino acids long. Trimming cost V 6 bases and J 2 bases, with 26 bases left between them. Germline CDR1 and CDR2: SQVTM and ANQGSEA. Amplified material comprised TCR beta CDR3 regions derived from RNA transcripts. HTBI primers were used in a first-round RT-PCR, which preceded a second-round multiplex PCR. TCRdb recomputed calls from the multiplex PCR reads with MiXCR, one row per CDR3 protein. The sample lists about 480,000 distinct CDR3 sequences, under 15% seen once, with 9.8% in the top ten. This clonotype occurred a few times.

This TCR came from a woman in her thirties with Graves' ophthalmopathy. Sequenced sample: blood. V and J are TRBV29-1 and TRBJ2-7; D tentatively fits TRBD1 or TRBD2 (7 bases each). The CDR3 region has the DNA TGCAGCGTGGGGGTTCAGGGGGTCCGCGGGAGAGCCTACGAGCAGTACTTC. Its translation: CSVGVQGVRGRAYEQYF.